This TCR beta chain was observed in a study of cytomegalovirus exposure and HLA in healthy donors. Study-level findings and limits: Apart from CMV serostatus, no immune exposure information was available.

In the case of this clone: What it recognizes is unknown.

CDR3 length: 16 amino acids. In germline, CDR1 is GTSNPN, CDR2 SVGIG (reference sequence). Trimming at V came to 1 base and at J to 7 bases, leaving 9 bases not matched to a gene. It was with 60 Vbeta and 13 Jbeta primers that the PCR ran. Generated by immunoSEQ multiplex PCR, the TCRdb table keeps only in-frame clones and is missing some. The table for this sample gives just over 60,000 clones. The chain couples TRBV30 to TRBJ2-1, with TRBD2 matching over 11 bases. Sequenced: PBMCs. The origin of this receptor is a man aged 30-40 years in good health and CMV-seropositive. CDR3 nucleotides: TGTGCCTGGAGTGCTCAAACTAGCGGGAGTGGGAATGAGCAGTTCTTC. Translating it yields CAWSAQTSGSGNEQFF.